These 29 T cell receptor beta chains originate from one sample sequenced in a study of blood T cell repertoires in COVID-19. The data were produced by immunoSEQ multiplex PCR, yet TCRdb's version contains in-frame clones alone and is incomplete. Of 150,000 to 200,000 clones listed, about 72% are singletons. Sequencing input: PBMCs or T cells enriched from blood (not recorded which). The receptors were sampled from a woman in her forties or fifties who had recovered from COVID-19.

This rearrangement joins TRBV19 to TRBJ1-5; no clear D. The CDR3 totals 12 residues. Germline assignment: CDR1 LNHDA and CDR2 SQIVND (reference sequence). Between the trimmed V and J ends, which lost 2 bases and 4 bases, there was a span of 3 bases. CDR3 DNA: TGTGCCAGTAGTATAATAAATCAGCCCCAGCATTTT. Translating gives CASSIINQPQHF.

The rearrangement joins TRBV7-2 to TRBJ1-2; tentative D call: TRBD1 (5 bases). The CDR3 covers 14 residues. V lost 1 base, J lost 6 bases, and 12 bases lay in between. Germline-derived CDR1 and CDR2 are SGHTA and FQGNSA. The CDR3 sequence: CASSLVWTNNGYTF. The CDR3 DNA reads TGTGCCAGCAGCTTAGTTTGGACAAACAATGGCTACACCTTC.

This chain uses TRBV5-1 with TRBJ2-7; D is unresolved. CDR3 length equals 11 residues. CDR1 and CDR2 from the germline V gene are SGHRS and YFSETQ. Trimming left V 4 bases short and J 3 bases short, with 5 bases between. In nucleotides, the CDR3 is TGCGCCAGCAGCAACTACTACGAGCAGTACTTC. This codes for CASSNYYEQYF.

In its sample, this clone ranks as medium-sized. The rearrangement links TRBV3-1 (or the pseudogene TRBV3-2) to TRBJ2-1; 14 nucleotides align to TRBD2. There are 14 residues in the CDR3. Germline V gene sequence: CDR1 LGHDT, CDR2 YNNKEL (reference sequence). The trim removed 6 bases at V and 5 bases at J, leaving 0 bases unmatched. The CDR3: CASRGLAGDNEQFF. CDR3 DNA: TGTGCCAGCAGGGGACTAGCGGGAGACAATGAGCAGTTCTTC.

This chain links TRBV6-5 with TRBJ1-2; TRBD1 aligns across 9 bases. Germline V gives CDR1 MNHEY, CDR2 SVGAGI. This CDR3 spans 14 amino acids. The J segment lost 6 bases and the V segment lost 7 bases, leaving 9 bases of the junction unmatched. CDR3 protein: CASTYDRGSDGYTF. In DNA, the CDR3 is TGTGCCAGCACCTACGACAGGGGGTCGGATGGCTACACCTTC.

The chain has TRBV5-1 and TRBJ2-5; 13 nucleotides agree with TRBD2. The CDR3 extends over 17 amino acids. Germline V CDR1 and CDR2: SGHRS, YFSETQ. The ends lost 4 bases at V and 0 bases at J; junction bases unmatched: 6. The CDR3 protein is CASSPGTSGANQETQYF. CDR3 nucleotide sequence: TGCGCCAGCAGCCCTGGGACTAGCGGGGCCAACCAAGAGACCCAGTACTTC.

This chain joins TRBV7-7 and TRBJ2-5; TRBD1 agrees at 7 bases. Germline V lookup: CDR1 SSHAT, CDR2 FNYEAQ (reference sequence). Trimming cost V 1 base and J 10 bases; bases outside gene matches: 9. This CDR3 region has 14 residues. CDR3 nucleotides: TGTGCCAGCAGCTTAGGTCAACAGGGGTTTAGCCAGTACTTC. It yields the protein CASSLGQQGFSQYF.

This chain uses TRBV29-1 with TRBJ1-2, with 7 bases identical to TRBD1. The V and J ends lost 6 bases and 3 bases, in that order; junction bases with no gene match: 16. The germline CDR1 and CDR2 sequences are SQVTM and ANQGSEA. CDR3 size: 16 residues. The CDR3 loop is CSVAEVAGQPDYGYTF. In DNA form, the CDR3 reads TGCAGCGTCGCTGAGGTTGCGGGACAGCCAGACTATGGCTACACCTTC. The full variable domain, completed using reference TRBV29-1 and TRBJ1-2, is SAVISQKPSRDICQRGTSLTIQCQVDSQVTMMFWYRQQPGQSLTLIATANQGSEATYESGFVIDKFPISRPNLTFSTLTVSNMSPEDSSIYLCSVAEVAGQPDYGYTFGSGTRLTVV.

The V gene is TRBV5-1, the J gene TRBJ1-2, with 7 positions matching TRBD1. The V gene's germline CDR1 is SGHRS and CDR2 YFSETQ. This CDR3 region has 15 residues. Unmatched junction bases numbered 10, after V lost 4 bases and J lost 4 bases. CDR3 region: CASSLNLGQAYGYTF. The CDR3 coding sequence is TGCGCCAGCAGCCTCAACCTAGGACAGGCCTATGGCTACACCTTC.

The CDR3 region has the DNA TGTGCCAGCAGTTTAAGTCCGGGACAGGTCTATGGCTACACCTTC. This translates into CASSLSPGQVYGYTF. The V gene is TRBV28, the J gene TRBJ1-2; 8 nucleotides agree with TRBD1. The germline V gene has CDR1 MDHEN and CDR2 SYDVKM. Trimming removed 2 bases from V and 4 bases from J; junction bases left unmatched: 6. There are 15 residues in the CDR3.

The chain couples TRBV9 to TRBJ1-2; D gene uncertain. The CDR3 covers 15 residues. Germline assignment: CDR1 SGDLS and CDR2 YYNGEE. The ends were cut back, 0 bases at V and 4 bases at J, with 13 bases in the middle. The chain's CDR3 is CASSVGNRVLYGYTF. CDR3 nucleotide sequence: TGTGCCAGCAGCGTAGGGAACAGAGTCCTCTATGGCTACACCTTC. The full variable domain, its missing parts supplied by reference TRBV9 and TRBJ1-2, is DSGVTQTPKHLITATGQRVTLRCSPRSGDLSVYWYQQSLDQGLQFLIQYYNGEERAKGNILERFSAQQFPDLHSELNLSSLELGDSALYFCASSVGNRVLYGYTFGSGTRLTVV.

The gene calls are TRBV5-1 and TRBJ2-7, with D tentatively TRBD2 (5 bases). The CDR3 is 13 amino acids. Germline V CDR1 and CDR2: SGHRS, YFSETQ. Trimming stripped 1 base from V and 5 bases from J, with 10 bases between. CDR3 nucleotide sequence: TGCGCCAGCAGCTTGAACGGACTTGACGAGCAGTACTTC. As protein: CASSLNGLDEQYF.

The chain couples TRBV7-9 to TRBJ2-1; 10 bases are a match to TRBD1. The CDR3 consists of 14 residues. CDR1 and CDR2 from the germline V gene are SEHNR and FQNEAQ (reference sequence). Trimming at V came to 5 bases and at J to 10 bases, leaving 8 bases not matched to a gene. CDR3 amino acids: CASSDPGQGSEQFF. Written as DNA, the CDR3 is TGTGCCAGCAGCGACCCGGGACAGGGGAGCGAGCAGTTCTTC.

This rearrangement joins TRBV7-9 to TRBJ2-1; TRBD2 aligns across 11 bases. The CDR3 extends over 17 amino acids. Per germline, CDR1 SEHNR and CDR2 FQNEAQ (reference sequence). Trimming cost V 0 bases and J 4 bases; bases outside gene matches: 5. Here the CDR3 DNA reads TGTGCCAGCAGCTTAGCGCGGGGGACTAGCGGTTACAATGAGCAGTTCTTC. Protein product: CASSLARGTSGYNEQFF.

The chain carries TRBV6-2 or TRBV6-3 and TRBJ1-6; D is undetermined. Germline V lookup: CDR1 MNHEY, CDR2 SVGEGT. Trimming cost V 2 bases and J 0 bases, with 8 bases left between them. The CDR3 contains 16 residues. As DNA, the CDR3 is TGTGCCAGCAGTTACGGCGGCTTCTCCTATAATTCACCCCTCCACTTT. Protein sequence: CASSYGGFSYNSPLHF.

The CDR3 loop reads CARSYTGGAHNEQFF. DNA of the CDR3: TGTGCCAGAAGCTATACAGGGGGCGCCCACAATGAGCAGTTCTTC. The V and J genes are TRBV5-3 and TRBJ2-1, with TRBD1 matching 9 bases. TRBV5-3 is reported as an ORF; its role is uncertain. J was trimmed by 5 bases and V by 3 bases; bases with no gene match: 6. The CDR3 has 15 amino acids.

The gene calls are TRBV2 and TRBJ2-3, with TRBD1 identical over 8 bases. The trim removed 4 bases at V and 3 bases at J, leaving 0 bases unmatched. There are 13 residues in the CDR3. Germline V gene lookup returns CDR1 SNHLY and CDR2 FYNNEI. The CDR3 reads CASSGQGTDTQYF. The DNA for the CDR3 is TGTGCCAGCAGTGGACAGGGGACAGATACGCAGTATTTT.

The CDR3 coding sequence is TGTGCCTGGAGTGCAGGGAGGGTTAGAGATTCACCCCTCCACTTT. Translation: CAWSAGRVRDSPLHF. The chain is built from TRBV30 and TRBJ1-6, with a possible D match to TRBD1 (5 bases). This CDR3 contains 15 residues. Per germline, CDR1 GTSNPN and CDR2 SVGIG (reference sequence). V lost 1 base, J lost 8 bases, and 15 bases lay in between. Based on the CDR3 plus reference TRBV30 and TRBJ1-6, the full variable domain is SQTIHQWPATLVQPVGSPLSLECTVEGTSNPNLYWYRQAAGRGLQLLFYSVGIGQISSEVPQNLSASRPQDRQFILSSKKLLLSDSGFYLCAWSAGRVRDSPLHFGNGTRLTVT.

The rearrangement joins TRBV7-3 to TRBJ2-7, with TRBD2 as a possible D gene (5 bases). Between the trimmed V and J ends, which lost 2 bases and 5 bases, there was a span of 28 bases. CDR3 length: 19 residues. CDR1 is SGHTA and CDR2 is FQGTGA in the germline V gene. The CDR3 protein is CASSLSPIGSGPAIHEQYF. CDR3 in DNA: TGTGCCAGCAGCTTATCCCCGATAGGGAGTGGCCCGGCCATCCACGAGCAGTACTTC.

The rearrangement joins TRBV18 to TRBJ1-2, with TRBD1 matching 9 bases. The CDR3 loop spans 17 amino acids. V dropped 2 bases and J dropped 2; count of bases not matched to a gene: 9. Per the germline V gene, CDR1 is KGHSH and CDR2 is LQKENI. The CDR3 DNA follows: TGTGCCAGCTCACCAGGAACAGGGGGCGAGGGGAACTATGGCTACACCTTC. Protein product: CASSPGTGGEGNYGYTF.

The genes are TRBV5-1 and TRBJ2-7, with 8 bases aligning to TRBD1. Germline CDR1 is SGHRS and CDR2 is YFSETQ. This CDR3 has 15 amino acids. Trimming cost V 3 bases and J 3 bases; bases outside gene matches: 8. The CDR3 reads CASSWAPGQVYEQYF. CDR3 DNA: TGCGCCAGCAGCTGGGCCCCGGGACAGGTCTACGAGCAGTACTTC.

This clone came up once. This rearrangement joins TRBV11-2 to TRBJ2-1; 7 nucleotides match TRBD2. Germline V gives CDR1 SGHAT, CDR2 FQNNGV. With 5 bases clipped from V and 9 bases from J, the junction kept 4 bases outside the gene matches. The CDR3 is 12 residues long. CDR3 bases: TGTGCCAGCAGCGGGAGGGCCGTTGAGCAGTTCTTC. Translating gives CASSGRAVEQFF.

V and J are TRBV19 and TRBJ2-6; 7 bases map to TRBD1. The trim removed 9 bases at V and 0 bases at J, leaving 11 bases unmatched. The CDR3 has 17 amino acids. Germline V gene sequence: CDR1 LNHDA, CDR2 SQIVND (reference sequence). CDR3 protein: CASLDRTFFSGANVLTF. CDR3 nucleotide sequence: TGTGCCAGCCTGGACAGGACTTTCTTCTCTGGGGCCAACGTCCTGACTTTC.

This chain links TRBV6-5 with TRBJ2-1, with 11 positions matching TRBD2. CDR1 and CDR2 from the germline V gene are MNHEY and SVGAGI. The junction had 7 bases not matched to a gene; V was cut back by 6 bases and J by 6 bases. The CDR3 runs to 15 residues. CDR3 protein: CASSPTSGTGNEQFF. CDR3 nucleotides: TGTGCCAGCAGCCCGACTAGCGGGACTGGCAATGAGCAGTTCTTC.

This clone was recorded at least ten times. The rearrangement uses TRBV5-1 and TRBJ1-2; possibly TRBD1 for D (6 bases). With 0 bases removed from V and 5 bases from J, the gap between germline ends came to 8 bases. CDR3 size: 13 residues. Germline assignment: CDR1 SGHRS and CDR2 YFSETQ. As DNA, the CDR3 is TGCGCCAGCAGCTTGGAGGGGGAATATGGCTACACCTTC. This gives the protein CASSLEGEYGYTF.

This clone was seen only a few times. This chain uses TRBV5-1 with TRBJ1-1; 9 bases are shared with TRBD1. This CDR3 comprises 18 residues. Germline values: CDR1 SGHRS, CDR2 YFSETQ. J gave up 2 bases and V 4 bases, and 15 bases lay outside the gene matches. The chain's CDR3 is CASSPIGTGSNLNTEAFF. CDR3 sequence (DNA): TGCGCCAGCAGCCCAATAGGGACAGGGAGCAACCTAAACACTGAAGCTTTCTTT. Drawing the rest from reference TRBV5-1 and TRBJ1-1, the complete variable domain is KAGVTQTPRYLIKTRGQQVTLSCSPISGHRSVSWYQQTPGQGLQFLFEYFSETQRNKGNFPGRFSGRQFSNSRSEMNVSTLELGDSALYLCASSPIGTGSNLNTEAFFGQGTRLTVV.

This chain joins TRBV4-3 and TRBJ2-3; 10 bases match TRBD2. This CDR3 spans 20 amino acids. CDR1 and CDR2 (germline): LGHNA, YSLEER. J gave up 1 base and V 2 bases, and 15 bases lay outside the gene matches. CDR3 nucleotide sequence: TGCGCCAGCAGCCAAAACGAGGTAGCGGGAGGTATGGAGGGCACAGATACGCAGTATTTT. This encodes CASSQNEVAGGMEGTDTQYF.

The chain joins TRBV6-4 to TRBJ2-7; TRBD1 is a possible D gene (6 bases). Between the trimmed V and J ends, which lost 3 bases and 3 bases, there was a span of 15 bases. The CDR3 spans 15 residues. CDR1 and CDR2 (germline): MRHNA, SNTAGT. As DNA, the CDR3 is TGTGCCAGCAGTGAGAAGGCAGGGGCTAACTACGAGCAGTACTTC. Protein sequence: CASSEKAGANYEQYF.

This clone was observed a single time. J is TRBJ1-2 and V is TRBV6-5; D gene unclear. Trimming removed 5 bases at V and 3 bases at J, with 13 bases between. The CDR3 is 14 amino acids. Germline CDR1 and CDR2: MNHEY and SVGAGI. CDR3 DNA: TGTGCCAGCAGTCGTTCGCGCGGGGACTATGGCTACACCTTC. Its translation: CASSRSRGDYGYTF.